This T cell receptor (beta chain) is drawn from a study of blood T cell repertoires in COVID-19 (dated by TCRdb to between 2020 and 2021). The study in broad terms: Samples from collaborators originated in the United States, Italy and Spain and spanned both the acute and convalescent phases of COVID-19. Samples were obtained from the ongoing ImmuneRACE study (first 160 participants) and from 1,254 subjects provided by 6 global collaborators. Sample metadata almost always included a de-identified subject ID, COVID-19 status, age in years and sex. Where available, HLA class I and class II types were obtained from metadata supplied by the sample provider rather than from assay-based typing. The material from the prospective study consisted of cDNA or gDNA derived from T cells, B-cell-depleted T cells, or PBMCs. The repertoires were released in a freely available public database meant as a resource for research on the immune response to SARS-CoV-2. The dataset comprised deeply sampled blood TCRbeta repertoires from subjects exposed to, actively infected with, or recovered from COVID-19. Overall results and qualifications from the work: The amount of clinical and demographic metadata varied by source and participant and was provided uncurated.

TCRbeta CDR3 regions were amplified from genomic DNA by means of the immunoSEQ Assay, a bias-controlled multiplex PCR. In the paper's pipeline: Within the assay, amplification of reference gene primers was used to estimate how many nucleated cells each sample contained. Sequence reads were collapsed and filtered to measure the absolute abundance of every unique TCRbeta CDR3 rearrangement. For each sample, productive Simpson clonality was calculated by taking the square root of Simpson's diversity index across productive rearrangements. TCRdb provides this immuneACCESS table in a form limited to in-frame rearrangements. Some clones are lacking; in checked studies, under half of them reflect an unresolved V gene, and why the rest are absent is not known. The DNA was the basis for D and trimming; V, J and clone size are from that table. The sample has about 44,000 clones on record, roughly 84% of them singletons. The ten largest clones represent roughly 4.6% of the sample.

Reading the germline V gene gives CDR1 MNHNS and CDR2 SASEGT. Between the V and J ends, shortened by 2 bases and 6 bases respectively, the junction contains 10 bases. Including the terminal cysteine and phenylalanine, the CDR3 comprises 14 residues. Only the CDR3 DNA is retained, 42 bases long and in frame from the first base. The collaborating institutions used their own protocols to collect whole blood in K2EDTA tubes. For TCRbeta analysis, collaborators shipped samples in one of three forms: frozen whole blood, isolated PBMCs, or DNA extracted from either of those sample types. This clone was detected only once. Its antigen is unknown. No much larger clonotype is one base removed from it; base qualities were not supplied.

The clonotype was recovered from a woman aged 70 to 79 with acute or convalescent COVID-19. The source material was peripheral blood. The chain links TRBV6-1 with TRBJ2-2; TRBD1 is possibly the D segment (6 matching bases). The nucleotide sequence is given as TGTGCCAGCAGTGAAAGGGACATTCCCGGGGAGCTGTTTTTT. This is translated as CASSERDIPGELFF.